This TCR beta chain was captured in a study of control samples from healthy donors and cancer patients. The repertoire was sequenced with immunoSEQ multiplex PCR; TCRdb's copy has only in-frame clones and lacks some. Among about 80,000 clones listed, about 88% were seen once. The CDR3 sequence is 14 residues long. Germline V gives CDR1 MNHEY, CDR2 SVGAGI. Trimming removed 6 bases from V and 1 base from J, with 12 bases in between. The clonotype originates from a woman aged 50 to 65 in good health. The genes are TRBV6-5 and TRBJ1-1, with D tentatively TRBD1 (6 bases). The sample comprised blood. CDR3 residues: CASRPKQGNTEAFF. CDR3 nucleotide sequence: TGTGCCAGCAGGCCTAAACAGGGGAACACTGAAGCTTTCTTT.